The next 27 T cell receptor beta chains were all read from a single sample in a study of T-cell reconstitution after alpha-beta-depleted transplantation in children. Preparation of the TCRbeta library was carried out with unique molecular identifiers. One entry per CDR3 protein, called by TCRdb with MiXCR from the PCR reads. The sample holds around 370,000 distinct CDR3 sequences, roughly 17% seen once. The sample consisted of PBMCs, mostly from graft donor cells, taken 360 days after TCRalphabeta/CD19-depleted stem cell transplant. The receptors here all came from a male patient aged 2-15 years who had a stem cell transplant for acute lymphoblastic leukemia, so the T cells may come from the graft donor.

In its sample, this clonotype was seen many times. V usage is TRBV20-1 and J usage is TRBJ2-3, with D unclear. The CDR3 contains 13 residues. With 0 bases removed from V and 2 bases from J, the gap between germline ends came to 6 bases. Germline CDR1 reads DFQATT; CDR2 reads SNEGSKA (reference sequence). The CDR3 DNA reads TGCAGTGCTAGAGATACAGTCACAGATACGCAGTATTTT. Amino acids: CSARDTVTDTQYF.

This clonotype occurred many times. The CDR3 region is CASSGTSGSAEQYF. Here the CDR3 DNA reads TGCGCCAGCAGCGGGACTAGCGGATCCGCCGAGCAGTACTTC. The V and J genes are TRBV5-1 and TRBJ2-7; 11 nucleotides match TRBD2. CDR1 is SGHRS and CDR2 is YFSETQ in the germline V gene. CDR3 length: 14 amino acids. Trimming cost V 4 bases and J 6 bases; bases outside gene matches: 6.

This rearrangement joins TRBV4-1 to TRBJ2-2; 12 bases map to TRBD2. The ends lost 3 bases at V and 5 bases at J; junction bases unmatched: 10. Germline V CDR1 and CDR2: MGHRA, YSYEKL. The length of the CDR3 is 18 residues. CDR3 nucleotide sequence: TGCGCCAGCAGCCACCAAAGGACTAGCGGGACAGGAACCGGGGAGCTGTTTTTT. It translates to CASSHQRTSGTGTGELFF.

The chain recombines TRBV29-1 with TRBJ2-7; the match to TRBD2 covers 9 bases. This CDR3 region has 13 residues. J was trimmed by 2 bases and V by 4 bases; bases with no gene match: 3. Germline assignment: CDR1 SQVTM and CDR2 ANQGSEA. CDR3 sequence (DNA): TGCAGCGTTGTTGCGGGAGGGCCCTACGAGCAGTACTTC. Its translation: CSVVAGGPYEQYF.

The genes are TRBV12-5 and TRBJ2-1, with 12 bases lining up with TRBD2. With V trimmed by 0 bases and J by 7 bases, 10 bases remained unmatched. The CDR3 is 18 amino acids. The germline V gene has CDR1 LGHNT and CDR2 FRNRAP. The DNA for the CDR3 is TGTGCTAGTGGTTTGGTACTAGGACTAGCGGGAAGAAGGAATGAGCAGTTCTTC. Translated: CASGLVLGLAGRRNEQFF.

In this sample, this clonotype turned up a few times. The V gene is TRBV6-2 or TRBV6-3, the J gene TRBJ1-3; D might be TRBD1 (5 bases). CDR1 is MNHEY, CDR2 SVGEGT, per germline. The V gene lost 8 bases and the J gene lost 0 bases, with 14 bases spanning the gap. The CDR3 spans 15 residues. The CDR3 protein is CASVRRTSSGNTIYF. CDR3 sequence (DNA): TGTGCCAGCGTCCGGCGGACAAGCTCTGGAAACACCATATATTTT.

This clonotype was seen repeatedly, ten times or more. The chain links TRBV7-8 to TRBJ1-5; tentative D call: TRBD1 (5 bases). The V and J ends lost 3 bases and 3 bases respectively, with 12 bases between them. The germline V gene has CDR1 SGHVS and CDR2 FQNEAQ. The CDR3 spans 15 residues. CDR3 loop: CASSLTQALNQPQHF. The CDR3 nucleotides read TGTGCCAGCAGCTTGACACAGGCTCTCAATCAGCCCCAGCATTTT.

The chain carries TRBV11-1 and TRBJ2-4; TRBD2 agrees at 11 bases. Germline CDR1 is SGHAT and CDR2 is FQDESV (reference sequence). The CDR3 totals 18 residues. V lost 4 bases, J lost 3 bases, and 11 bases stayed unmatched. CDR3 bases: TGTGCCAGCAGCTCTACTTCGAATAGCGGGAGGGGCAAAAACATTCAGTACTTC. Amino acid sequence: CASSSTSNSGRGKNIQYF.

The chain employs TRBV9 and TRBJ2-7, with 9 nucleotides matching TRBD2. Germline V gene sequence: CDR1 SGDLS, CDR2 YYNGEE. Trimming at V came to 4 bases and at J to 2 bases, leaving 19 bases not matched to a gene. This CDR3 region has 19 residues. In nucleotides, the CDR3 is TGTGCCAGCAGCCCCCACCATGAATCCAGCGGGAGGCCACCCTACGAGCAGTACTTC. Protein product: CASSPHHESSGRPPYEQYF.

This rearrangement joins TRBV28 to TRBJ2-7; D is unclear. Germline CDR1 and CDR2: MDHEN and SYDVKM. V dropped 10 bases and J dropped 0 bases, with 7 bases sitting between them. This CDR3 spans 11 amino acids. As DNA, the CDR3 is TGTGCCACCGACACCTCCTACGAGCAGTACTTC. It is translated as CATDTSYEQYF.

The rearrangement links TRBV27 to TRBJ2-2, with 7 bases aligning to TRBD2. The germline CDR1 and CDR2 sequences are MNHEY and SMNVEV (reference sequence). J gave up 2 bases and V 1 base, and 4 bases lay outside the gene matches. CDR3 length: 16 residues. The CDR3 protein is CASSLYAGVNTGELFF. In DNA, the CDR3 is TGTGCCAGCAGTTTATACGCGGGAGTAAACACCGGGGAGCTGTTTTTT.

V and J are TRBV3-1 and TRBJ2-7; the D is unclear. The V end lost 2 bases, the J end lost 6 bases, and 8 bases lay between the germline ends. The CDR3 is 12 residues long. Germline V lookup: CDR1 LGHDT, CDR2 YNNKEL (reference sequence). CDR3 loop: CASSQTPGEQYF. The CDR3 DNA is TGTGCCAGCAGCCAAACCCCGGGCGAGCAGTACTTC.

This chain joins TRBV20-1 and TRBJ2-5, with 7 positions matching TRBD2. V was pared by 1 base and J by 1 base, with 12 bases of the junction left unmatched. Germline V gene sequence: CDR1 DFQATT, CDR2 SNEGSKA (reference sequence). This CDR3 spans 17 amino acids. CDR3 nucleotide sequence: TGCAGTGCTAGAGTGGTCCCCGCGTGGGAGGGCCAAGAGACCCAGTACTTC. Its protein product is CSARVVPAWEGQETQYF.

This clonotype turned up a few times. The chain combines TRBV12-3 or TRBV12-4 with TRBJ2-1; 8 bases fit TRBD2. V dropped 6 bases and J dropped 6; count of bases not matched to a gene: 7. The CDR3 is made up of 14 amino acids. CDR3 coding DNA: TGTGCCAGCAGCCGGGAGGGGGGGGCCAATGAGCAGTTCTTC. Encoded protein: CASSREGGANEQFF.

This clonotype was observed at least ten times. The CDR3 DNA reads TGTGCCAGCAGTGGGCAGGGAGAGACTGAAGCTTTCTTT. Translating gives CASSGQGETEAFF. The chain employs TRBV25-1 and TRBJ1-1; perhaps TRBD1 as D (5 bases). CDR3 length equals 13 residues. Germline V gene data show CDR1 as MGHDK and CDR2 as SYGVNS. Trimming took off 4 bases at V and 5 bases at J, with 11 bases between the two ends. Full variable domain (outside the CDR3, taken from reference TRBV25-1 and TRBJ1-1): EADIYQTPRYLVIGTGKKITLECSQTMGHDKMYWYQQDPGMELHLIHYSYGVNSTEKGDLSSESTVSRIRTEHFPLTLESARPSHTSQYLCASSGQGETEAFFGQGTRLTVV.

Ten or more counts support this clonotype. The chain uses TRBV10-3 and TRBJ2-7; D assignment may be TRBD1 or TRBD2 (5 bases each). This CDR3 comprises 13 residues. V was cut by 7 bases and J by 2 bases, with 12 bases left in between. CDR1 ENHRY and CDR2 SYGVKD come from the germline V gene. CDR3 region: CAITQGPTYEQYF. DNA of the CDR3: TGTGCCATCACTCAGGGACCCACCTACGAGCAGTACTTC.

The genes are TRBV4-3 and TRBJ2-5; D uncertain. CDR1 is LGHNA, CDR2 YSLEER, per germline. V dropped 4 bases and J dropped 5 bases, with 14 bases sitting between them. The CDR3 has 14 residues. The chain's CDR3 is CASSPRAKAETQYF. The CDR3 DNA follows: TGCGCCAGCAGCCCCCGGGCCAAAGCGGAGACCCAGTACTTC.

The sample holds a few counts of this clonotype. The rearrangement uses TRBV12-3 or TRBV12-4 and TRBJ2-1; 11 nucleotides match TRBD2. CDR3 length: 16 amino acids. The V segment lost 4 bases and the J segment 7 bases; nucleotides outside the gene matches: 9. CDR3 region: CASSSALAGVGNEQFF. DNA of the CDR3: TGTGCCAGCAGTTCAGCACTAGCGGGGGTGGGGAATGAGCAGTTCTTC.

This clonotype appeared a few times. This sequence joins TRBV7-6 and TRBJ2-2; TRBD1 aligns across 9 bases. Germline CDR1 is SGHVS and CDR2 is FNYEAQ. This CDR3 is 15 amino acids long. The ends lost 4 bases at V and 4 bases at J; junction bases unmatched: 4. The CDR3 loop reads CASSWTGVSTGELFF. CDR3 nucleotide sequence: TGTGCCAGCAGCTGGACAGGGGTTAGCACCGGGGAGCTGTTTTTT.

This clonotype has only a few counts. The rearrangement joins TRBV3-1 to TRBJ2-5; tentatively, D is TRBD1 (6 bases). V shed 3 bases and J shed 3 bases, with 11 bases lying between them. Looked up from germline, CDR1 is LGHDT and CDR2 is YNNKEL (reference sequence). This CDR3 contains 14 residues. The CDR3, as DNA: TGTGCCAGCAGCCATCACAGGGTGGAAGAGACCCAGTACTTC. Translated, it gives CASSHHRVEETQYF.

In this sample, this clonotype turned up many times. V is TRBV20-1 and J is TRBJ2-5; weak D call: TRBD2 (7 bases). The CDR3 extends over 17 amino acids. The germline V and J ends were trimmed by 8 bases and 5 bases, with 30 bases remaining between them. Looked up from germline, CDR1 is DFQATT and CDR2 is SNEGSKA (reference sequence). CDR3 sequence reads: CSRLGTTLGGRWETQYF. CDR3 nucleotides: TGCAGTCGTCTCGGCACAACTTTGGGGGGGCGGTGGGAGACCCAGTACTTC.

DNA of the CDR3: TGTGCCAGCAGACGTGAACCAATGTCCGGGAGCAACGAGCAGTACTTC. Its translation: CASRREPMSGSNEQYF. The chain uses TRBV7-2 and TRBJ2-7; maybe TRBD2 (6 bases). The CDR3 has 16 amino acids. The germline V gene encodes CDR1 SGHTA and CDR2 FQGNSA. V shed 6 bases and J shed 5 bases, with 23 bases lying between them. Full variable domain (rest looked up from reference TRBV7-2 and TRBJ2-7): GAGVSQSPSNKVTEKGKDVELRCDPISGHTALYWYRQSLGQGLEFLIYFQGNSAPDKSGLPSDRFSAERTGGSVSTLTIQRTQQEDSAVYLCASRREPMSGSNEQYFGPGTRLTVT.

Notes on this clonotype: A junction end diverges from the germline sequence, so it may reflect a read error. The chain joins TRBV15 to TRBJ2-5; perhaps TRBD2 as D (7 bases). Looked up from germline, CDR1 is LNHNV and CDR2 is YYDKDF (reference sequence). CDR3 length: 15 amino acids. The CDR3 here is CATSRDRGASETRYF. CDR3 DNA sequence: TGTGCCACCAGCAGAGATCGGGGGGCGTCGGAGACCCGGTACTTC.

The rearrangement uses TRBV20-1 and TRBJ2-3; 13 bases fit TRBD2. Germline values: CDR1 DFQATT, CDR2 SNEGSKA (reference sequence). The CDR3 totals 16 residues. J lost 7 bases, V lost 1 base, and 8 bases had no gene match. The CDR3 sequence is CSARVPLAGGLYTQYF. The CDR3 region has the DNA TGCAGTGCTAGAGTCCCACTAGCGGGAGGGCTATATACGCAGTATTTT.

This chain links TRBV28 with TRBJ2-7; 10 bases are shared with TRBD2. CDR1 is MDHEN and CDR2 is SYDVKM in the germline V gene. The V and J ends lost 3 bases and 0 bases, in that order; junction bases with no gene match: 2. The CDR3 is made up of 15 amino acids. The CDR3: CASSFTSGVSYEQYF. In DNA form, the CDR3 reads TGTGCCAGCAGTTTCACTAGCGGGGTCTCCTACGAGCAGTACTTC.

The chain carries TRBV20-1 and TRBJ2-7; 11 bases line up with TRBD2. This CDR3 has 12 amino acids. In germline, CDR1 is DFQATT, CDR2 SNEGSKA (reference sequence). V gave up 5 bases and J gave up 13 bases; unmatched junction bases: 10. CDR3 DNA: TGCAGTGCTGGGCCCATAGCGGGAGGGCCCTACTTC. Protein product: CSAGPIAGGPYF.

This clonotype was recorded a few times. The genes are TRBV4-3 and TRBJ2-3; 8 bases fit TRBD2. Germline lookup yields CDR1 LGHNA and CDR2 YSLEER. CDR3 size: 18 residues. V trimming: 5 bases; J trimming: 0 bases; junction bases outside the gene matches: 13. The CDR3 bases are TGCGCCAGCAGCGCACGCCTCGGGGGGGGTGGAAGCACAGATACGCAGTATTTT. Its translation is CASSARLGGGGSTDTQYF.